This T cell receptor (beta chain) came from a study of cytomegalovirus exposure and HLA in healthy donors. The CDR3 consists of 10 residues. V gave up 6 bases and J gave up 7 bases, with 3 bases separating them. Germline CDR1 reads MNHNY; CDR2 reads SVGAGI (reference sequence). Primers for the PCR totalled 60 Vbeta and 13 Jbeta. The assay was immunoSEQ multiplex PCR, and TCRdb's table has in-frame clones only and misses some. The data hold nearly 110,000 clones, with roughly 70% observed a single time. This sequence was found in a male donor in good health and CMV-seropositive. The sequenced sample consisted of PBMCs. The chain employs TRBV6-6 and TRBJ1-4; D unclear. Here the CDR3 reads CASSGEKLFF. In nucleotides, the CDR3 is TGTGCCAGCAGCGGTGAAAAACTGTTTTTT.